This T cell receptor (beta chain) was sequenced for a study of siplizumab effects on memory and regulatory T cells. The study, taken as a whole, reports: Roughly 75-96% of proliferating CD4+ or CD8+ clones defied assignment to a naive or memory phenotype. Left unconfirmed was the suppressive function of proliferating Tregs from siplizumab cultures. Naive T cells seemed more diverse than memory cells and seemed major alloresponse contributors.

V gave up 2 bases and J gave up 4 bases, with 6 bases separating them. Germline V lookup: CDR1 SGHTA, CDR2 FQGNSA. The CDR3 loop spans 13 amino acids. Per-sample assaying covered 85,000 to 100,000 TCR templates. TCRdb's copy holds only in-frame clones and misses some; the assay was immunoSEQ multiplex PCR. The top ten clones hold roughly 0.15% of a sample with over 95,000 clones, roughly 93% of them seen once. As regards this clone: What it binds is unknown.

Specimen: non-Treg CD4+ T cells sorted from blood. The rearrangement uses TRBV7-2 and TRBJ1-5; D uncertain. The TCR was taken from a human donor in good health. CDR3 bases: TGTGCCAGCAGCTTACAGTGGAATCAGCCCCAGCATTTT. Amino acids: CASSLQWNQPQHF.